Listed below are T cell receptor beta chains from one sample, sequenced in a study of spatial heterogeneity in lung cancer. TCRdb redid the calling of the 5' RACE reads with MiXCR, one entry per CDR3 protein. This sample has about 12,000 distinct CDR3 sequences, with roughly an eighth found just once. This material consisted of PBMCs, taken at surgery. The origin of the receptors is a female donor with early-stage non-small cell lung cancer. The CDR3 runs from the conserved cysteine through the conserved F or W. The D gene is left open where the match is weak. Expanded clones get a size class; other rows say once, few or many, or leave the size out.

d_call,clone_size,j_call,v_call,cdr3_nt,cdr3_aa
NA,medium-sized,TRBJ2-7,TRBV6-5,TGTGCCAGCAGTTACGGGAGGTCCAACGAGCAGTACTTC,CASSYGRSNEQYF
TRBD2,NA,TRBJ2-1,TRBV11-2,TGTGCCAGCCGCGGACGGCGGGAGTACAATGAGCAGTTCTTC,CASRGRREYNEQFF
TRBD2,NA,TRBJ2-1,TRBV7-8,TGTGCCGTAAAGAGAGGCGGGAGAGCCTACAATGAGCAGTTCTTC,CAVKRGGRAYNEQFF
NA,NA,TRBJ2-1,TRBV20-1,TGCAGTGCTACATCTGGGGAGGTGATGTACAATGAGCAGTTCTTC,CSATSGEVMYNEQFF
NA,many,TRBJ1-1,TRBV4-1,TGCGCCAGCAGCTGGACCTTACGGGAAGTGAACACTGAAGCTTTCTTT,CASSWTLREVNTEAFF
NA,many,TRBJ2-1,TRBV2,TGTGCCAGCGGCCGAACACGGGCCTACAATGAGCAGTTCTTC,CASGRTRAYNEQFF
TRBD1,NA,TRBJ2-7,TRBV5-1,TGCGCCAGCAGGCCCGGGACAGGCTCTGGCGAGCAGTACTTC,CASRPGTGSGEQYF
TRBD1,many,TRBJ1-1,TRBV20-1,TGCAGTGCTAGAAAGAACAGGGGTATGAACACTGAAGCTTTCTTT,CSARKNRGMNTEAFF
NA,many,TRBJ2-6,TRBV28,TGTGCCAGCAGTTTATTAGGGTCCGGGGCCAACGTCCTGACTTTC,CASSLLGSGANVLTF
NA,many,TRBJ2-5,TRBV3-1,TGTGCCAGCAGTCACAGGTTTTCGGAGACCCAGTACTTC,CASSHRFSETQYF
NA,medium-sized,TRBJ2-4,TRBV7-3,TGTGCCAGCAGCCCCCAGGGGGTGGCGGGGATAGCCAAAAACATTCAGTACTTC,CASSPQGVAGIAKNIQYF
TRBD1,medium-sized,TRBJ1-1,TRBV7-2,TGTGCCAGCAGCTTACAGGGGGGGAACACTGAAGCTTTCTTT,CASSLQGGNTEAFF
NA,medium-sized,TRBJ2-3,TRBV25-1,TGTGCCAGCAGTGGAGCTTATACGCAGTATTTT,CASSGAYTQYF
NA,many,TRBJ2-5,TRBV6-5,TGTGCCAGCAGACTGGAGGGGAGGGAGACCCAGTACTTC,CASRLEGRETQYF
NA,medium-sized,TRBJ2-5,TRBV14,TGTGCCAGCAGCCAAGTTATGGATGAGACCCAGTACTTC,CASSQVMDETQYF
TRBD1,NA,TRBJ2-7,TRBV7-9,TGTGCCAGCAGCTTAGGGACAGGGGGCGGGCAGTACTTC,CASSLGTGGGQYF
TRBD2,many,TRBJ2-7,TRBV20-1,TGCAGTGCCAGGGGACTAGCGGCCTCCTACGAGCAGTACTTC,CSARGLAASYEQYF
TRBD1,medium-sized,TRBJ2-1,TRBV18,TGTGCCAGCTCTCGTGAAGACAGGGTAAATAAACGTAATGAGCAGTTCTTC,CASSREDRVNKRNEQFF
NA,many,TRBJ2-5,TRBV7-6,TGTGCCAGCAGCCCCGGGGGGCCACAAGAGACCCAGTACTTC,CASSPGGPQETQYF
TRBD2,medium-sized,TRBJ2-3,TRBV7-2,TGTGCCAGCAGCTCTTTTCCTAGCGGGGACGCGCAGTATTTT,CASSSFPSGDAQYF
NA,medium-sized,TRBJ2-6,TRBV27,TGTGCCAGCAGCTCCAGGAACGGGGCCAACGTCCTGACTTTC,CASSSRNGANVLTF
NA,medium-sized,TRBJ2-2,TRBV19,TGTGCCAGTAGTATGACAGCTGGGGAGCTGTTTTTT,CASSMTAGELFF
NA,many,TRBJ2-5,TRBV5-1,TGCGCCAGCAGCTTGGGCGACCTGGCGGAGACCCAGTACTTC,CASSLGDLAETQYF
NA,NA,TRBJ1-4,TRBV29-1,TGCAGCGTTGGGGGCTCATCCAGGGGTTTTAATGAAAAACTGTTTTTT,CSVGGSSRGFNEKLFF
NA,medium-sized,TRBJ1-5,TRBV3-1,TGTGCCAGCAGGGACAGATATCAGCCCCAGCATTTT,CASRDRYQPQHF
NA,many,TRBJ2-1,TRBV11-2,TGTGCCAGCAGCTCTCGACTAGTTAGGTACAATGAGCAGTTCTTC,CASSSRLVRYNEQFF
NA,many,TRBJ1-1,TRBV28,TGTGCCAGCACGGGAGGGGGTCTCGGGACTGAAGCTTTCTTT,CASTGGGLGTEAFF
NA,many,TRBJ1-2,TRBV7-2,TGTGCCAGCAGCCCACAACCGGGCCCTCAGCACGGCTACACCTTC,CASSPQPGPQHGYTF
NA,few,TRBJ2-2,TRBV9,TGTGCCAGCAGCGTAGTAGCCGGTGCCGGGGAGCTGTTTTTT,CASSVVAGAGELFF
NA,NA,TRBJ2-7,TRBV11-1,TGTGCCAGCAGCTCCCGGGGTGCCGGGACTTACGAGCAGTACTTC,CASSSRGAGTYEQYF
TRBD1,many,TRBJ1-2,TRBV11-2,TGTGCCAGCACCCAGGACAGGGTTGACTATGGCTACACCTTC,CASTQDRVDYGYTF
TRBD2,few,TRBJ2-7,TRBV29-1,TGCAGCGTTGGGACTAGCGGGGCCGAGCAGTACTTC,CSVGTSGAEQYF
NA,medium-sized,TRBJ2-6,TRBV5-1,TGCGCCAGCAGCATACGCTCTGGGGCCAACGTCCTGACTTTC,CASSIRSGANVLTF
TRBD2,many,TRBJ2-1,TRBV5-1,TGCGCCAGCAGCTTGGCACTAGCGGGGAACAATGAGCAGTTCTTC,CASSLALAGNNEQFF
NA,many,TRBJ2-7,TRBV10-3,TGTGCCATCAGTGAATATGGGGGCTCGGACGAGCAGTACTTC,CAISEYGGSDEQYF
NA,few,TRBJ1-2,TRBV29-1,TGCAGCGTCGCTAAACGGACCCCCGGAGAAGGCTACACCTTC,CSVAKRTPGEGYTF
TRBD2,many,TRBJ2-7,TRBV7-2,TGTGCCAGCAGCTTAGGCGGGAGGGCCCTCTACGAGCAGTACTTC,CASSLGGRALYEQYF
NA,many,TRBJ1-2,TRBV6-2/TRBV6-3,TGTGCCAGCAGGAAGACAGTTGCCTATGGCTACACCTTC,CASRKTVAYGYTF
TRBD2,NA,TRBJ2-3,TRBV19,TGTGCCAGTAGTTCTCTAGCGGGAGGAGAAGATACGCAGTATTTT,CASSSLAGGEDTQYF
NA,many,TRBJ1-2,TRBV29-1,TGCAGCGTTGGAGGACGCTCCCTGGGCGGCTACACCTTC,CSVGGRSLGGYTF
TRBD2,many,TRBJ2-3,TRBV30,TGTGCCTGGTCCCGCGGGGGGTACTCGATGAACCTACGGGATACGCAGTATTTT,CAWSRGGYSMNLRDTQYF
TRBD2,many,TRBJ2-1,TRBV10-3,TGTGCCATCAGTGAGTCGGAGGCTAGCGGATACTCTGGGGCCTACAATGAGCAGTTCTTC,CAISESEASGYSGAYNEQFF
NA,many,TRBJ2-4,TRBV29-1,TGCAGCGTTGTGCCCTCAGGGGACATTCAGTACTTC,CSVVPSGDIQYF
NA,NA,TRBJ2-7,TRBV11-2,TGTGCCAGCAGCTCCCGGGACCTTGCCTACGAGCAGTACTTC,CASSSRDLAYEQYF
TRBD1,NA,TRBJ1-1,TRBV18,TGTGCCAGCTCACCAAACAGGGGAGGGGGCACTGAAGCTTTCTTT,CASSPNRGGGTEAFF
TRBD2,medium-sized,TRBJ2-7,TRBV2,TGTGCCAGCAGCTCGGGACTAACCTACGAGCAGTACTTC,CASSSGLTYEQYF
NA,few,TRBJ2-3,TRBV5-1,TGCGCCAGCAGCTTAGGACTAACCACCCCAGATACGCAGTATTTT,CASSLGLTTPDTQYF
NA,medium-sized,TRBJ2-3,TRBV11-2,TGTGCCAGCAGCTTAGGAGCTGCTTCGGATACGCAGTATTTT,CASSLGAASDTQYF
NA,NA,TRBJ1-4,TRBV4-2,TGTGCCAGCATCGACGTCGCGTACGGGGCCTTCGATGGAGGGGAAAAACTGTTTTTT,CASIDVAYGAFDGGEKLFF
NA,NA,TRBJ2-5,TRBV29-1,TGCAGCGTTGAAGATCGGACAACCAAGACCCAGTACTTC,CSVEDRTTKTQYF
NA,many,TRBJ1-4,TRBV6-6,TGTGCCAGCAGGGAGAACTCCCCTAATGAAAAACTGTTTTTT,CASRENSPNEKLFF
TRBD2,many,TRBJ2-7,TRBV7-2,TGTGCCAGCAGCTTAGGACCCCCGGGACTAGCGGGAGGCGAGCAGTACTTC,CASSLGPPGLAGGEQYF
NA,many,TRBJ1-6,TRBV27,TGTGCCAGCCCTAAAACCAGAGGGAATTCACCCCTCCACTTT,CASPKTRGNSPLHF
TRBD1,many,TRBJ1-2,TRBV6-5,TGTGCCAGCAGTTCGACAGGGGGCAATTTTGGCTACACCTTC,CASSSTGGNFGYTF
NA,many,TRBJ1-3,TRBV2,TGTGCCAGCAGGCGGGGCTCTGGAAACACCATATATTTT,CASRRGSGNTIYF
NA,NA,TRBJ1-1,TRBV6-4,TGTGCCAGCAGCCCGAGCCCGGAAAACACTGAAGCTTTCTTT,CASSPSPENTEAFF
NA,medium-sized,TRBJ2-7,TRBV5-1,TGCGCCAGCAGCACGGGTTACGAGCAGTACTTC,CASSTGYEQYF
NA,many,TRBJ2-1,TRBV5-4,TGTGCCAGCAGCTTGGGCGGGCCAAGCCGTAATGAGCAGTTCTTC,CASSLGGPSRNEQFF